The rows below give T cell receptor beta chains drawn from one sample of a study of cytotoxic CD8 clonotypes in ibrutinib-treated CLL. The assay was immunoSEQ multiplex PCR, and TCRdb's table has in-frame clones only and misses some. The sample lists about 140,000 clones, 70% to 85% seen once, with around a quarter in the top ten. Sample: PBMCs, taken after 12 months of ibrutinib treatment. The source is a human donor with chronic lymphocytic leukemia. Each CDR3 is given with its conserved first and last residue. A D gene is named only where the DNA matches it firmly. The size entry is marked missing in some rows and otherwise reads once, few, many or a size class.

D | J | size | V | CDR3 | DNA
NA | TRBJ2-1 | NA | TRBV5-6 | CASSLTWQGKEQFF | TGTGCCAGCAGCTTGACTTGGCAGGGTAAAGAGCAGTTCTTC
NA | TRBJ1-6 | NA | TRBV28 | CASNRASAGNSPLHF | TGTGCCAGTAACAGGGCCTCGGCGGGTAATTCACCCCTCCACTTT
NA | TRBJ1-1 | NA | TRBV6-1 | CASRGNTEAFF | TGTGCCAGCAGGGGGAACACTGAAGCTTTCTTT
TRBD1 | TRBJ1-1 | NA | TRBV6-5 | CASSSQGANTEAFF | TGTGCCAGCAGCTCGCAGGGGGCGAACACTGAAGCTTTCTTT
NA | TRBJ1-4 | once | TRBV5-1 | CASSPATGLNEKLFF | TGCGCCAGCAGCCCGGCGACAGGCCTGAATGAAAAACTGTTTTTT
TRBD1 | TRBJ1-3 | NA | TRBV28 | CASSPWDRDNTIYF | TGTGCCAGCAGTCCTTGGGACAGGGATAACACCATATATTTT
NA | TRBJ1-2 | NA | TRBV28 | CASRVTVNYGYTF | TGTGCCAGCAGAGTGACGGTTAACTATGGCTACACCTTC
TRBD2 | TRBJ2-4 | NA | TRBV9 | CASSVGSGRAVAKNIQYF | TGTGCCAGCAGCGTAGGTAGCGGGAGGGCCGTAGCCAAAAACATTCAGTACTTC
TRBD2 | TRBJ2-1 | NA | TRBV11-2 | CASSLARGSWNEQFF | TGTGCCAGCAGCTTAGCGCGGGGGTCTTGGAATGAGCAGTTCTTC
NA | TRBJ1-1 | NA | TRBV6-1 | CASSEVGVLDTEAFF | TGTGCCAGCAGTGAAGTGGGGGTCTTGGACACTGAAGCTTTCTTT
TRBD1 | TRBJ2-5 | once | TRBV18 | CASSPISGTGMKTQYF | TGTGCCAGCTCACCCATTTCGGGGACAGGGATGAAGACCCAGTACTTC
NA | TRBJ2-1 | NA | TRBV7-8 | CASSLVQGQSNEQFF | TGTGCCAGCAGCTTAGTCCAGGGCCAGAGCAATGAGCAGTTCTTC
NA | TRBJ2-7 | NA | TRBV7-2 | CASSLVAYEQYF | TGTGCCAGCAGCTTAGTCGCTTACGAGCAGTACTTC
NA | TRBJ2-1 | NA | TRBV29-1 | CSVLLYGSDEQFF | TGCAGCGTCCTACTTTATGGTAGCGATGAGCAGTTCTTC
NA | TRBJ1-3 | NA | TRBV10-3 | CAISRGGAGNTIYF | TGTGCCATCAGCCGGGGGGGTGCTGGAAACACCATATATTTT
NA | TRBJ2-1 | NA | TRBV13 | CASSLGDWGHEQFF | TGTGCCAGCAGCTTAGGGGATTGGGGCCATGAGCAGTTCTTC
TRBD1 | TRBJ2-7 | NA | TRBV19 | CASKTGGNHEQYF | TGTGCCAGTAAAACAGGGGGTAATCACGAGCAGTACTTC
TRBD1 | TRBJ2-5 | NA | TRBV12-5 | CASGLYRDRGDLRETQYF | TGTGCTAGTGGTTTGTACCGGGACAGGGGCGACCTCCGGGAGACCCAGTACTTC
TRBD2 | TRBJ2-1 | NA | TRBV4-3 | CASSQDPHRAGGPFF | TGCGCCAGCAGCCAAGATCCCCACCGGGCGGGAGGGCCGTTCTTC
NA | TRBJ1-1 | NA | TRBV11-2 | CASSLEVYTEAFF | TGTGCCAGCAGCTTAGAGGTGTACACTGAAGCTTTCTTT
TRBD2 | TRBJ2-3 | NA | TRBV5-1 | CASSPGLASDTQYF | TGCGCCAGCAGCCCTGGACTAGCATCAGATACGCAGTATTTT
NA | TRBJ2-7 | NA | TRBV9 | CASSVGSQSSYEQYF | TGTGCCAGCAGCGTAGGCTCGCAGAGCTCCTACGAGCAGTACTTC
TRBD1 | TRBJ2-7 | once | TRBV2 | CASRRTGLGYEQYF | TGTGCCAGCAGAAGGACAGGGTTAGGCTACGAGCAGTACTTC
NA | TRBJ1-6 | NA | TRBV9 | CASRSSGSPLHF | TGTGCCAGCAGATCGAGCGGTTCACCCCTCCACTTT
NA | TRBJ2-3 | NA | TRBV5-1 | CASSFTGFSTDTQYF | TGCGCCAGCAGCTTTACAGGGTTTAGCACAGATACGCAGTATTTT
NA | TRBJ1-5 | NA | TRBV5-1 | CASSLEGSEPQHF | TGCGCCAGCAGCTTGGAAGGGTCAGAGCCCCAGCATTTT
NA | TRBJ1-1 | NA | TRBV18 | CASSPILGTEAFF | TGTGCCAGCTCACCCATATTAGGCACTGAAGCTTTCTTT
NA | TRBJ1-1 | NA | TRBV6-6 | CASSSSQGTEAFF | TGTGCCAGCAGTTCCTCCCAGGGAACTGAAGCTTTCTTT
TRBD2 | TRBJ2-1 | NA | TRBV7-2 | CASSQGTSGRDEQFF | TGTGCCAGCAGCCAGGGGACTAGCGGGAGGGATGAGCAGTTCTTC
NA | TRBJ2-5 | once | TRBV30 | CAWSAGETQYF | TGTGCCTGGAGTGCGGGGGAGACCCAGTACTTC
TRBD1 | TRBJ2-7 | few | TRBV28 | CASSFRIRGQGSYEQYF | TGTGCCAGCAGTTTTAGGATCAGGGGACAGGGTTCCTACGAGCAGTACTTC
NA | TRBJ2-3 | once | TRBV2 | CASSRGRTGVADTQYF | TGTGCCAGCAGCCGCGGGAGGACAGGGGTGGCAGATACGCAGTATTTT
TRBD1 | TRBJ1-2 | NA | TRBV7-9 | CASSLATGTVYGYTF | TGTGCCAGCAGCTTAGCTACCGGGACAGTCTATGGCTACACCTTC
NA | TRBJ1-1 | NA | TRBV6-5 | CASSYFKNTEAFF | TGTGCCAGCAGTTACTTCAAGAACACTGAAGCTTTCTTT
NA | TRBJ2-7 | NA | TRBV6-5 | CASSYTRGIAYEQYF | TGTGCCAGCAGTTATACGAGGGGCATTGCGTACGAGCAGTACTTC
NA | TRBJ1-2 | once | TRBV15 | CATSREGVDYGYTF | TGTGCCACCAGCAGGGAGGGGGTTGACTATGGCTACACCTTC
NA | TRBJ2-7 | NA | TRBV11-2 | CASSSAAGITYEQYF | TGTGCCAGCAGCTCCGCCGCGGGGATAACCTACGAGCAGTACTTC
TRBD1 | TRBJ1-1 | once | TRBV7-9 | CASSLVFAAKTGTTEAFF | TGTGCCAGCAGCTTAGTTTTTGCGGCTAAGACAGGGACCACTGAAGCTTTCTTT
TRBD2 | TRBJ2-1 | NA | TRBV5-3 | CARSTPRLATLRGEQFF | TGTGCCAGAAGCACTCCTCGACTAGCGACCTTACGCGGGGAGCAGTTCTTC
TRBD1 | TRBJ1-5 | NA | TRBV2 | CASRPITGANQPQHF | TGTGCCAGCAGGCCTATTACAGGGGCAAATCAGCCCCAGCATTTT
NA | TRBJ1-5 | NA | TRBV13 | CASSANRVQPQHF | TGTGCCAGCAGCGCGAACAGGGTTCAGCCCCAGCATTTT
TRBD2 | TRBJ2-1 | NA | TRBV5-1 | CASSWGGSYNEQFF | TGCGCCAGCAGCTGGGGGGGCTCCTACAATGAGCAGTTCTTC
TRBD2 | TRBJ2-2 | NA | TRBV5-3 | CARSRARGGGTGELFF | TGTGCCAGAAGCCGAGCCCGCGGGGGGGGCACCGGGGAGCTGTTTTTT
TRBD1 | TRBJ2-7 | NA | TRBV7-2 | CASSSPTGGHYEQYF | TGTGCCAGCAGCTCCCCGACAGGGGGACACTACGAGCAGTACTTC
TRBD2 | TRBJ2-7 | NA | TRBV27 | CASSRGAGGNYEQYF | TGTGCCAGCAGCCGGGGAGCGGGGGGAAACTACGAGCAGTACTTC
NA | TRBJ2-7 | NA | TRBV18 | CASSGDNGGPYEQYF | TGTGCCAGCTCGGGGGACAACGGGGGACCCTACGAGCAGTACTTC
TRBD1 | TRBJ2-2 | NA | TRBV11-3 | CASSLDRESGELFF | TGTGCCAGCAGCTTGGACAGGGAGTCCGGGGAGCTGTTTTTT
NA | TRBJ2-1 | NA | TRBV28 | CASSPPLLGWAIPYNEQFF | TGTGCCAGCAGTCCCCCCCTACTGGGCTGGGCTATCCCCTACAATGAGCAGTTCTTC
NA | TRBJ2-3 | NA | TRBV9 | CASSVGWRTDTQYF | TGTGCCAGCAGTGTGGGGTGGAGGACAGATACGCAGTATTTT
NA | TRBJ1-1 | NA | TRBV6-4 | CASSDSDVGTEAFF | TGTGCCAGCAGTGACTCAGACGTGGGGACTGAAGCTTTCTTT
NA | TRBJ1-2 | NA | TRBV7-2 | CASSLAGNYGYTF | TGTGCCAGCAGCTTAGCAGGAAACTATGGCTACACCTTC
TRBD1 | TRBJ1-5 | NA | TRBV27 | CASSLHATGGNQPQHF | TGTGCCAGCAGTCTACACGCGACAGGGGGGAATCAGCCCCAGCATTTT
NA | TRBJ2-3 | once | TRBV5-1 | CASSLAVGGSTDTQYF | TGCGCCAGCAGCTTGGCCGTGGGAGGTAGCACAGATACGCAGTATTTT
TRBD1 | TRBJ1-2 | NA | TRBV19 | CASSFRDRGRGYTF | TGTGCCAGTAGTTTCCGGGACAGGGGTCGTGGCTACACCTTC
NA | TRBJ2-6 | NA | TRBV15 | CATSSGVRGSGANVLTF | TGTGCCACCAGCTCGGGGGTCAGGGGATCTGGGGCCAACGTCCTGACTTTC
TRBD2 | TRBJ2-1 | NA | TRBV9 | CASSAPGLAGTGEQFF | TGTGCCAGCAGCGCTCCGGGACTAGCGGGAACGGGTGAGCAGTTCTTC